Presented here are 10 T cell receptor beta chains from one specimen sequenced in a study of T cells in Graves' hyperthyroidism and ophthalmopathy. Researchers amplified the TCR beta CDR3 regions from RNA transcripts. HTBI primers were employed in a first-round RT-PCR of the TCR CDR3. TCRdb re-called the multiplex PCR reads with MiXCR, one entry per CDR3 protein. The sample lists a few hundred thousand distinct CDR3 sequences, 15% to 18% occurring once. The sequenced sample was blood. The origin of the receptors is a woman aged 25 to 39 with Graves' hyperthyroidism.

This clonotype turned up a few times. The genes are TRBV20-1 and TRBJ2-7, with unresolved D. CDR1 is DFQATT and CDR2 is SNEGSKA in the germline V gene (reference sequence). V lost 1 base to trimming and J lost 1 base, with 17 bases between them. The CDR3 is 16 residues long. CDR3: CSARAPRSSSSYEQYF. The CDR3 nucleotides read TGCAGTGCTAGAGCCCCGAGGTCGTCGAGTTCCTACGAGCAGTACTTC.

The rearrangement uses TRBV7-2 and TRBJ2-1; TRBD1 aligns across 10 bases. V shed 2 bases, J shed 8 bases, and the junction held 6 bases outside the gene matches. This CDR3 is 15 amino acids long. The germline V gene encodes CDR1 SGHTA and CDR2 FQGNSA. The CDR3 sequence is CASSLRQGAADEQFF. For the CDR3, the DNA is TGTGCCAGCAGCTTACGACAGGGGGCTGCTGATGAGCAGTTCTTC.

This clonotype was recorded at least ten times. The rearrangement links TRBV12-3 or TRBV12-4 to TRBJ2-3; the match to TRBD2 covers 12 bases. J gave up 2 bases and V 6 bases, and 3 bases lay outside the gene matches. CDR3 size: 15 residues. The CDR3 here is CASSRTSGITDTQYF. For the CDR3, the DNA is TGTGCCAGCAGCCGGACTAGCGGGATCACAGATACGCAGTATTTT.

Concerning this clonotype itself: This could be a read error, since a much larger clone is one nucleotide away. This chain joins TRBV28 and TRBJ2-7; D gene unclear. The CDR3 loop spans 19 amino acids. V lost 5 bases and J 3 bases, leaving 29 bases between the germline ends. The germline CDR1 and CDR2 sequences are MDHEN and SYDVKM. CDR3 DNA sequence: TGTGCCAGCAGTGCCGGTGGGCTCTTTGCTGGCGGATCCCACTACGAGCAGTACTTC. Its protein is CASSAGGLFAGGSHYEQYF.

The chain has TRBV27 and TRBJ1-6, with unresolved D. The CDR3 totals 15 residues. Germline V lookup: CDR1 MNHEY, CDR2 SMNVEV (reference sequence). V dropped 6 bases and J dropped 9 bases, with 18 bases sitting between them. CDR3 DNA sequence: TGTGCCAGCAGCGGGGAGGGCAGCCTGTTTTCACCCCTCCACTTT. Protein product: CASSGEGSLFSPLHF.

The J gene is TRBJ2-7, the V gene TRBV7-8; D is perhaps TRBD1 or TRBD2 (5 bases each). V lost 7 bases, J lost 0 bases, and 10 bases lay in between. The CDR3 has 13 amino acids. Germline CDR1 SGHVS, CDR2 FQNEAQ. CDR3 nucleotide sequence: TGTGCCAGCATGGGGGAAAGCTCCTACGAGCAGTACTTC. Amino acid sequence: CASMGESSYEQYF.

This clonotype was recorded at least ten times. The chain employs TRBV20-1 and TRBJ2-7, with 10 bases matching TRBD2. The CDR3 covers 16 residues. CDR1 is DFQATT and CDR2 is SNEGSKA in the germline V gene (reference sequence). Trimming at V came to 1 base and at J to 0 bases, leaving 6 bases not matched to a gene. CDR3 coding DNA: TGCAGTGCTAGAGTGAGTAGCGGGAGGAGCTCCTACGAGCAGTACTTC. It specifies CSARVSSGRSSYEQYF.

Concerning this clonotype: A read error may explain this, as a much larger clone is one base away. V gene TRBV3-1 combines with J gene TRBJ1-5; tentatively, D is TRBD1 (6 bases). The germline CDR1 and CDR2 sequences are LGHDT and YNNKEL (reference sequence). V lost 4 bases and J 5 bases, leaving 15 bases between the germline ends. The CDR3 is 15 amino acids. The DNA for the CDR3 is TGTGCCAGCAGCCGAGCGCCGTCAGGGGATCAGCCCCAGCATTTT. Encoded protein: CASSRAPSGDQPQHF.

V is TRBV19 and J is TRBJ1-1; a weak D match, TRBD1 (6 bases). Trimming took 3 bases from V and 0 from J, leaving 14 bases between them. The CDR3 has 16 residues. The germline V gene has CDR1 LNHDA and CDR2 SQIVND (reference sequence). The CDR3: CASSMGGRLMNTEAFF. The CDR3 DNA reads as TGTGCCAGTAGTATGGGGGGCCGCCTAATGAACACTGAAGCTTTCTTT.

The chain recombines TRBV4-1 with TRBJ2-2; no reliable D call. Germline V CDR1 and CDR2: MGHRA, YSYEKL. This CDR3 contains 16 residues. V was shortened by 3 bases and J by 1 base, with 12 bases between the two germline ends. Here the CDR3 reads CASSHGRTENTGELFF. The DNA of the CDR3 is TGCGCCAGCAGCCACGGCCGGACCGAGAACACCGGGGAGCTGTTTTTT.